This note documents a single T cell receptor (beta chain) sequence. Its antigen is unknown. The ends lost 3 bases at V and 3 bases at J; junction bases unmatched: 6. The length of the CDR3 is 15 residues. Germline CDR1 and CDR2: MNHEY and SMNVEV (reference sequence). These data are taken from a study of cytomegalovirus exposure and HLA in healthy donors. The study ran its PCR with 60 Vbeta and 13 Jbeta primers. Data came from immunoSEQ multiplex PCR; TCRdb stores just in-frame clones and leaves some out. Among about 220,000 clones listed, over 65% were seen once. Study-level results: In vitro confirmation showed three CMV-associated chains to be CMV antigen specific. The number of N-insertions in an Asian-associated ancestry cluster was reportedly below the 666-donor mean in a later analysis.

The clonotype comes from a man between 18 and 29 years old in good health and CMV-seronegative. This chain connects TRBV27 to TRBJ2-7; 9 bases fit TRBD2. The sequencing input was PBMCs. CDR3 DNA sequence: TGTGCCAGCAGTTTTAGCGCGGGAGGGGTCTACGAGCAGTACTTC. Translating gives CASSFSAGGVYEQYF.